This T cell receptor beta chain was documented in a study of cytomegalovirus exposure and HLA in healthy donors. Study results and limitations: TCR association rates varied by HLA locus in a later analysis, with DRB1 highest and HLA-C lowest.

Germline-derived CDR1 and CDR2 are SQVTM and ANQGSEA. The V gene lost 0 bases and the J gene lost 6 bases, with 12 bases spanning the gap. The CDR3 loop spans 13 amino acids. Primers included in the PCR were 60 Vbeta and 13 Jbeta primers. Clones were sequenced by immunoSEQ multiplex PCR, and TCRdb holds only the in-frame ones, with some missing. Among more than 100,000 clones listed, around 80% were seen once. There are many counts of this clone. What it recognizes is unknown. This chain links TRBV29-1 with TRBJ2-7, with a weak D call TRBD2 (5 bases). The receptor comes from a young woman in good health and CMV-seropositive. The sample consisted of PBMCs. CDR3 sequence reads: CSVEDPSGIEQYF. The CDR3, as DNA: TGCAGCGTTGAAGATCCGAGCGGCATCGAGCAGTACTTC.